One sample yielded the 16 T cell receptor beta chains listed below, sequenced in a study of T cell changes during pregnancy in multiple sclerosis. Here immunoSEQ multiplex PCR was the method, and the copy in TCRdb shows in-frame clones only, minus some. Of around 97,000 clones in the sample, about nine tenths were seen once. Source: peripheral blood, taken in the second trimester of pregnancy. The receptors were sampled from a female donor in good health, enrolled as a control in a pregnancy study.

The CDR3 sequence is CAISELLGGEQYF. The CDR3 coding sequence is TGTGCCATCAGTGAGTTGCTGGGAGGGGAGCAGTATTTT. The V call is TRBV10-3, the J call TRBJ2-3; 7 positions match TRBD2. There are 13 residues in the CDR3. Germline V gene lookup returns CDR1 ENHRY and CDR2 SYGVKD. Trimming removed 1 base from V and 11 bases from J; junction bases left unmatched: 6.

The rearrangement links TRBV2 to TRBJ2-7; D is possibly TRBD1 (5 bases). Germline loops: CDR1 SNHLY, CDR2 FYNNEI. The V gene lost 4 bases and the J gene lost 4 bases, with 11 bases spanning the gap. The CDR3 loop spans 13 amino acids. The DNA for the CDR3 is TGTGCCAGCAGTGGGTATCAGGGATACGAGCAGTACTTC. Its protein product is CASSGYQGYEQYF.

The chain combines TRBV25-1 with TRBJ2-3, with 9 bases identical to TRBD2. Germline CDR1 and CDR2: MGHDK and SYGVNS. The V and J ends lost 3 bases and 4 bases, in that order; junction bases with no gene match: 8. CDR3 length equals 16 residues. The CDR3 here is CASSDGGRASADTQYF. The DNA of the CDR3 is TGTGCCAGCAGTGATGGCGGGAGGGCCTCGGCAGATACGCAGTATTTT.

The chain is built from TRBV7-9 and TRBJ1-2; D is uncertain. CDR1 is SEHNR, CDR2 FQNEAQ, per germline (reference sequence). The ends were cut back, 5 bases at V and 2 bases at J, with 12 bases in the middle. The CDR3 contains 14 residues. CDR3: CASSVGRLNYGYTF. CDR3 coding DNA: TGTGCCAGCAGCGTAGGGAGATTGAACTATGGCTACACCTTC.

The CDR3 DNA is TGCGCCAGCAGTGAGTCGATACAAATGAATAGCGGGAGTGGTTTCTCCTACAATGAGCAGTTCTTC. This gives the protein CASSESIQMNSGSGFSYNEQFF. The rearrangement uses TRBV10-2 and TRBJ2-1, with 9 bases identical to TRBD2. Germline lookup yields CDR1 WSHSY and CDR2 SAAADI. V lost 0 bases and J lost 0; bases outside the gene matches: 18. The CDR3 loop spans 22 amino acids.

The CDR3 protein is CASSEAGGTSGINEQFF. CDR3 DNA sequence: TGTGCCAGCAGTGAAGCGGGGGGGACTAGCGGGATAAATGAGCAGTTCTTC. J is TRBJ2-1 and V is TRBV6-1, with 13 bases fitting TRBD2. Germline assignment: CDR1 MNHNS and CDR2 SASEGT. Trimming took 0 bases from V and 7 from J; bases not matched to a gene: 6. The CDR3 is made up of 17 amino acids.

The chain employs TRBV14 and TRBJ2-1; tentative D call: TRBD2 (5 bases). The CDR3 is 12 residues long. From germline, CDR1 is SGHDN and CDR2 FVKESK. The V end was cut by 4 bases, the J end by 8 bases, with 9 bases between. CDR3 amino acids: CASSRSGDEQFF. The DNA of the CDR3 is TGTGCCAGCAGCCGGAGCGGCGATGAGCAGTTCTTC.

This sequence joins TRBV11-1 and TRBJ2-2; TRBD1 might be the D (5 bases). Germline CDR1 reads SGHAT; CDR2 reads FQDESV (reference sequence). V was trimmed by 3 bases and J by 1 base, leaving 9 bases between them. CDR3 length equals 15 residues. The CDR3 DNA sequence: TGTGCCAGCAGCTTCTGGCAGGGGAACACCGGGGAGCTGTTTTTT. It translates to CASSFWQGNTGELFF.

The chain uses TRBV29-1 and TRBJ1-2; perhaps TRBD1 as D (6 bases). Germline V gene sequence: CDR1 SQVTM, CDR2 ANQGSEA. There are 13 residues in the CDR3. Trimming removed 4 bases from V and 8 bases from J, with 17 bases in between. The CDR3: CSVGKGSGVGYTF. CDR3 DNA: TGCAGCGTTGGTAAGGGATCAGGGGTCGGCTACACCTTC.

This chain links TRBV5-6 with TRBJ2-6; the match to TRBD1 covers 7 bases. The ends lost 0 bases at V and 2 bases at J; junction bases unmatched: 2. The CDR3 has 16 amino acids. Per the germline V gene, CDR1 is SGHDT and CDR2 is YYEEEE. CDR3 coding DNA: TGTGCCAGCAGCTTGGTTAGGGGGCCTGGGGCCAACGTCCTGACTTTC. Amino acids: CASSLVRGPGANVLTF.

This chain connects TRBV19 to TRBJ2-7; D not certain. This CDR3 contains 14 residues. The V and J ends lost 5 bases and 6 bases respectively, with 17 bases between them. Germline CDR1 is LNHDA and CDR2 is SQIVND (reference sequence). CDR3 region: CASSLRYLGGEQYF. In nucleotides, the CDR3 is TGTGCCAGTAGTCTCAGATATCTAGGTGGCGAGCAGTACTTC.

CDR3 nucleotide sequence: TGTGCCAGCTACTCACCTACCTCCTACGAGCAGTACTTC. Encoded protein: CASYSPTSYEQYF. The V call is TRBV6-5, the J call TRBJ2-7; D is unresolved. Germline V CDR1 and CDR2: MNHEY, SVGAGI. The CDR3 length is 13 residues. V was cut by 8 bases and J by 0 bases, with 11 bases left in between.

V gene TRBV5-4 combines with J gene TRBJ2-7, with TRBD2 matching over 12 bases. From germline, CDR1 is SGHNT and CDR2 YYREEE (reference sequence). V shed 4 bases and J 0 bases; nucleotides not matched to a gene: 5. This CDR3 comprises 16 residues. DNA of the CDR3: TGTGCCAGCAGCGGCCCGACTAGCGGGAGCTCCTACGAGCAGTACTTC. As protein: CASSGPTSGSSYEQYF.

V and J are TRBV5-1 and TRBJ2-1, with TRBD1 as a possible D gene (6 bases). The CDR3 runs 15 residues. The germline V and J ends were trimmed by 0 bases and 6 bases, with 13 bases remaining between them. CDR1 SGHRS and CDR2 YFSETQ come from the germline V gene. The CDR3 spells CASSLVWTAGNEQFF. CDR3 DNA: TGCGCCAGCAGCTTGGTGTGGACAGCCGGCAATGAGCAGTTCTTC.

There are a few counts of this clone. The CDR3 sequence is CAWSLNLVNEQFF. In DNA, the CDR3 is TGTGCCTGGAGTCTCAACCTAGTAAATGAGCAGTTCTTC. The chain joins TRBV30 to TRBJ2-1; no reliable D call. V lost 2 bases to trimming and J lost 7 bases, with 12 bases between them. Germline V gene data show CDR1 as GTSNPN and CDR2 as SVGIG (reference sequence). The CDR3 has 13 residues.

The V call is TRBV12-5, the J call TRBJ1-1; 8 bases map to TRBD1. This CDR3 has 14 amino acids. V gave up 6 bases and J gave up 3 bases; unmatched junction bases: 6. Germline values: CDR1 LGHNT, CDR2 FRNRAP. CDR3 DNA sequence: TGTGCTAGTGGCCCAGGGGGCGCGGACACTGAAGCTTTCTTT. Translation: CASGPGGADTEAFF.